These 8 T cell receptor beta chains were sequenced from one sample in a study of CD8+CD57+ T cells in acquired aplastic anemia. TCR beta VDJ and CDR3 were profiled, and genomic DNA was the template. TCRdb used MiXCR to reprocess the reads, holding one entry per CDR3 protein. Altogether under 350,000 distinct CDR3 sequences are present, about 50% being singletons, with the ten largest covering 1.3%. Individuals selected for sequencing had exhibited CD8+CD57+ cell expansion on flow cytometry. The sequencing input was sorted CD4+, CD8+, or CD8+CD57+ T cells (not recorded which) from PBMCs. The receptors stem from a human donor with aplastic anemia.

This clonotype occurred many times. CDR3 protein: CASTRKGFYGYTF. The CDR3 DNA sequence: TGTGCCAGTACCCGGAAGGGGTTCTATGGCTACACCTTC. The chain links TRBV19 to TRBJ1-2, with TRBD1 as a possible D gene (5 bases). This CDR3 has 13 amino acids. Germline CDR1 reads LNHDA; CDR2 reads SQIVND (reference sequence). Trimming cost V 7 bases and J 4 bases, with 13 bases left between them.

To note about this clonotype: A read error may produce the germline difference seen at one junction end. The chain recombines TRBV7-2 with TRBJ1-1; maybe TRBD1 (5 bases). Germline values: CDR1 SGHTA, CDR2 FQGNSA. This CDR3 has 14 amino acids. CDR3 amino acids: CASSTRQPNTEAFF. CDR3 DNA: TGTGCCAGCAGCACAAGACAGCCGAACACCGAAGCTTTCTTT.

This clonotype was counted ten times or more. The chain is built from TRBV11-2 and TRBJ1-3; D may be TRBD1 (6 bases). V shed 1 base and J shed 1 base, with 14 bases lying between them. This CDR3 comprises 17 residues. In germline, CDR1 is SGHAT, CDR2 FQNNGV. The CDR3 region is CASSLGLVRGSGNTIYF. For the CDR3, the DNA is TGTGCCAGCAGCTTAGGTCTGGTCAGGGGATCTGGAAACACCATATATTTT.

The chain joins TRBV7-3 to TRBJ2-2; 9 bases line up with TRBD1. The V gene's germline CDR1 is SGHTA and CDR2 FQGTGA. Trimming at V came to 1 base and at J to 7 bases, leaving 10 bases not matched to a gene. This CDR3 comprises 17 residues. The CDR3 DNA sequence: TGTGCCAGCAGCTTAATGGTAGGGACAGGGATCAGCGGGGAGCTGTTTTTT. Protein product: CASSLMVGTGISGELFF.

This clonotype was counted only a few times. The chain has TRBV5-8 and TRBJ2-5; 7 bases are shared with TRBD1. This CDR3 is 15 amino acids long. V lost 2 bases and J lost 1; bases outside the gene matches: 5. Germline loops: CDR1 SGHTS, CDR2 YDEGEE. CDR3 protein: CASSLGGGPQETQYF. DNA of the CDR3: TGTGCCAGCAGCTTAGGGGGCGGGCCCCAAGAGACCCAGTACTTC.

This clonotype was recorded only once. This chain links TRBV7-3 with TRBJ1-6; TRBD1 aligns across 10 bases. Germline assignment: CDR1 SGHTA and CDR2 FQGTGA. V was pared by 5 bases and J by 8 bases, with 15 bases of the junction left unmatched. The CDR3 totals 18 residues. In DNA form, the CDR3 reads TGTGCCAGCAGCCCCGGGGGGACAGGGGAATTGAACGATTCACCCCTCCACTTT. Translation: CASSPGGTGELNDSPLHF. The full variable domain, its missing parts supplied by reference TRBV7-3 and TRBJ1-6, is GAGVSQTPSNKVTEKGKYVELRCDPISGHTALYWYRQSLGQGPEFLIYFQGTGAADDSGLPNDRFFAVRPEGSVSTLKIQRTERGDSAVYLCASSPGGTGELNDSPLHFGNGTRLTVT.

The CDR3 sequence is CASSSRISSYEQYV. Written as DNA, the CDR3 is TGTGCCAGCAGCTCAAGGATCAGCTCCTACGAGCAGTACGTC. The chain links TRBV7-8 to TRBJ2-7; D gene uncertain. Per the germline V gene, CDR1 is SGHVS and CDR2 is FQNEAQ. The CDR3 runs to 14 residues. V lost 4 bases and J 0 bases, leaving 10 bases between the germline ends.

This clonotype was recorded at least ten times. The chain is built from TRBV4-1 and TRBJ1-4; D remains unclear. In germline, CDR1 is MGHRA, CDR2 YSYEKL. The CDR3 runs 15 residues. V lost 4 bases to trimming and J lost 0 bases, with 9 bases between them. Here the CDR3 reads CASSPTPATNEKLFF. The CDR3, as DNA: TGCGCCAGCAGCCCGACACCCGCAACTAATGAAAAACTGTTTTTT.